The next 18 T cell receptor beta chains were all read from a single sample in a study of shared clonotypes between healthy human individuals. Sequencing was performed with immunoSEQ multiplex PCR; in TCRdb, only in-frame clones are kept and a portion is missing. The top ten hold approximately 0.057% of the sample, which has some 550,000 clones, roughly 97% seen once. The sequenced sample was naive CD4+ T cells sorted from blood. Documented subset: CD45RA+ positively selected. The receptor source for this set is a woman aged 25 to 45 in good health.

This chain links TRBV28 with TRBJ2-1, with D uncertain. V shed 4 bases and J shed 2 bases, with 15 bases lying between them. This CDR3 is 16 amino acids long. Looked up from germline, CDR1 is MDHEN and CDR2 is SYDVKM. CDR3 coding DNA: TGTGCCAGCAGTTCCAATGGCCGTCACCCCTACAATGAGCAGTTCTTC. The encoded protein is CASSSNGRHPYNEQFF. Filled out from reference TRBV28 and TRBJ2-1, the complete variable domain reads DVKVTQSSRYLVKRTGEKVFLECVQDMDHENMFWYRQDPGLGLRLIYFSYDVKMKEKGDIPEGYSVSREKKERFSLILESASTNQTSMYLCASSSNGRHPYNEQFFGPGTRLTVL.

The gene calls are TRBV18 and TRBJ2-2, with D perhaps TRBD1 (5 bases). Trimming stripped 5 bases from V and 0 bases from J, with 10 bases between. This CDR3 has 15 amino acids. Looked up from germline, CDR1 is KGHSH and CDR2 is LQKENI. The CDR3 sequence: CASSLDTSNTGELFF. In nucleotides, the CDR3 is TGTGCCAGCTCATTGGACACATCGAACACCGGGGAGCTGTTTTTT.

This rearrangement joins TRBV5-1 to TRBJ2-5; 9 bases line up with TRBD1. CDR3 length: 13 residues. Looked up from germline, CDR1 is SGHRS and CDR2 is YFSETQ. With V trimmed by 2 bases and J by 5 bases, 1 base remained unmatched. The CDR3 coding sequence is TGCGCCAGCAGCTTACAGGGGGCGGAGACCCAGTACTTC. Translation gives CASSLQGAETQYF.

V gene TRBV25-1 combines with J gene TRBJ1-6; tentative D call: TRBD1 (5 bases). Looked up from germline, CDR1 is MGHDK and CDR2 is SYGVNS. V lost 6 bases and J 13 bases, leaving 13 bases between the germline ends. This CDR3 comprises 12 residues. The CDR3 DNA is TGTGCCAGCAGCGAGGTGAACAGGCCCCTCCACTTT. It yields the protein CASSEVNRPLHF.

V and J are TRBV28 and TRBJ2-1; D is perhaps TRBD2 (5 bases). This CDR3 is 14 amino acids long. Trimming took off 5 bases at V and 2 bases at J, with 10 bases between the two ends. Germline loops: CDR1 MDHEN, CDR2 SYDVKM. The CDR3 nucleotides are TGTGCCAGCAGTAGGACTCTGACCTACAATGAGCAGTTCTTC. It codes for CASSRTLTYNEQFF.

This rearrangement joins TRBV7-9 to TRBJ1-2; D gene uncertain. Germline V gene lookup returns CDR1 SEHNR and CDR2 FQNEAQ (reference sequence). V was trimmed by 5 bases and J by 1 base, leaving 20 bases between them. The CDR3 totals 17 residues. The CDR3 is CASSAVGSGSLNYGYTF. Here the CDR3 DNA reads TGTGCCAGCAGCGCGGTGGGGTCCGGAAGCCTTAACTATGGCTACACCTTC.

On this clone: This CDR3 is also generated by other DNA sequences in the sample. The rearrangement uses TRBV6-5 and TRBJ1-1; TRBD1 matches 7 bases. Germline V gene sequence: CDR1 MNHEY, CDR2 SVGAGI. V lost 6 bases, J lost 0 bases, and 1 base stayed unmatched. This CDR3 comprises 13 residues. Written as DNA, the CDR3 is TGTGCCAGCAGGACAGGGTTGAACACTGAAGCTTTCTTT. It codes for CASRTGLNTEAFF.

This sequence joins TRBV27 and TRBJ2-3, with TRBD2 matching 11 bases. Germline V gene data show CDR1 as MNHEY and CDR2 as SMNVEV (reference sequence). V dropped 5 bases and J dropped 4; count of bases not matched to a gene: 2. This CDR3 region has 14 residues. DNA for the CDR3: TGTGCCAGCAGTCGTAGCGGGAGGGCAGATACGCAGTATTTT. Its translation: CASSRSGRADTQYF.

This sequence joins TRBV2 and TRBJ1-5; possible D gene TRBD1, 5 bases. Between the trimmed V and J ends, which lost 4 bases and 0 bases, there was a span of 7 bases. The CDR3 loop spans 14 amino acids. Per germline, CDR1 SNHLY and CDR2 FYNNEI. CDR3 in DNA: TGTGCCAGCAGTGCTGGGGGTAGCAATCAGCCCCAGCATTTT. This gives the protein CASSAGGSNQPQHF. The variable domain in full, with the rest retrieved from reference TRBV2 and TRBJ1-5, is EPEVTQTPSHQVTQMGQEVILRCVPISNHLYFYWYRQILGQKVEFLVSFYNNEISEKSEIFDDQFSVERPDGSNFTLKIRSTKLEDSAMYFCASSAGGSNQPQHFGDGTRLSIL.

The chain uses TRBV9 and TRBJ1-2, with D possibly matching TRBD1 (5 bases). Trimming cost V 4 bases and J 5 bases, with 15 bases left between them. Germline V lookup: CDR1 SGDLS, CDR2 YYNGEE. This CDR3 has 14 residues. Here the CDR3 DNA reads TGTGCCAGCAGCCCCCGGGACCGCCGGTATGGCTACACCTTC. As protein: CASSPRDRRYGYTF.

The rearrangement joins TRBV28 to TRBJ1-2; D remains unclear. The CDR3 extends over 12 amino acids. Germline CDR1 MDHEN, CDR2 SYDVKM. Trimming took 6 bases from V and 9 from J, leaving 14 bases between them. The CDR3 here is CASSIEPHSYTF. CDR3 nucleotide sequence: TGTGCCAGCAGCATCGAACCTCACAGCTACACCTTC.

The V call is TRBV5-1, the J call TRBJ1-3, with D maybe TRBD1 (6 bases). From germline, CDR1 is SGHRS and CDR2 YFSETQ. This CDR3 is built from 16 residues. Trimming removed 4 bases at V and 0 bases at J, with 14 bases between. CDR3 sequence: CASSPGQSNSGNTIYF. For the CDR3, the DNA is TGCGCCAGCAGCCCAGGACAGTCCAACTCTGGAAACACCATATATTTT. The whole variable domain, remainder taken from reference TRBV5-1 and TRBJ1-3, is KAGVTQTPRYLIKTRGQQVTLSCSPISGHRSVSWYQQTPGQGLQFLFEYFSETQRNKGNFPGRFSGRQFSNSRSEMNVSTLELGDSALYLCASSPGQSNSGNTIYFGEGSWLTVV.

V usage is TRBV7-6 and J usage is TRBJ1-4; 8 bases fit TRBD1. J gave up 6 bases and V 7 bases, and 10 bases lay outside the gene matches. Germline CDR1 is SGHVS and CDR2 is FNYEAQ. This CDR3 comprises 15 residues. The CDR3 nucleotides read TGTGCCAGCACCACAGGGGGGGATCTTGATGAAAAACTGTTTTTT. This encodes CASTTGGDLDEKLFF.

The chain links TRBV6-1 to TRBJ2-1; TRBD2 matches 10 bases. Per the germline V gene, CDR1 is MNHNS and CDR2 is SASEGT. Trimming removed 2 bases from V and 3 bases from J; junction bases left unmatched: 1. The CDR3 loop spans 15 amino acids. The DNA for the CDR3 is TGTGCCAGCAGTGAATCTAGCGGGGGCTACAATGAGCAGTTCTTC. This gives the protein CASSESSGGYNEQFF.

The chain uses TRBV28 and TRBJ1-2, with a possible D match to TRBD1 (5 bases). The ends were cut back, 7 bases at V and 14 bases at J, with 38 bases in the middle. Germline loops: CDR1 MDHEN, CDR2 SYDVKM. CDR3 size: 18 residues. CDR3 protein: CASTPRSLRGLIAFRGTF. DNA of the CDR3: TGTGCCAGCACCCCAAGGTCACTGAGGGGCCTCATTGCCTTCCGTGGAACCTTC.

This chain connects TRBV6-1 to TRBJ2-1, with D perhaps TRBD2 (7 bases). Per germline, CDR1 MNHNS and CDR2 SASEGT. V was shortened by 7 bases and J by 9 bases, with 16 bases between the two germline ends. The CDR3 is 13 amino acids. This CDR3 reads CASTFVGGGEQFF. CDR3 DNA sequence: TGTGCCAGCACTTTCGTGGGAGGGGGTGAGCAGTTCTTC.

The chain is built from TRBV11-2 and TRBJ2-1, with a possible D match to TRBD2 (6 bases). There are 13 residues in the CDR3. V was cut by 10 bases and J by 4 bases, with 14 bases left in between. Germline values: CDR1 SGHAT, CDR2 FQNNGV. Here the CDR3 reads CATRGSGYNEQFF. As DNA, the CDR3 is TGTGCCACCCGGGGTAGCGGATACAATGAGCAGTTCTTC.

The chain links TRBV6-1 to TRBJ2-7; D is perhaps TRBD1 (5 bases). This CDR3 has 14 amino acids. Germline V lookup: CDR1 MNHNS, CDR2 SASEGT. V lost 11 bases to trimming and J lost 2 bases, with 19 bases between them. This CDR3 reads CAGRTSKAPYEQYF. CDR3 DNA: TGTGCCGGAAGGACATCCAAGGCCCCCTACGAGCAGTACTTC.